This entry concerns a single T cell receptor beta chain. Its antigen is not known. The sample is drawn from a study of beta chain features in type 1 diabetes. Whole-study findings and limits: Shorter TCRB CDR3s, moderately but significantly so, were found in Type 1 diabetes patients in all four CD4+ subsets.

Sequenced material consisted of expressed TCRB transcripts (all of the isolated RNA was reverse transcribed). Naive, central memory and regulatory T cell samples came to a mean of roughly 3.9 million reads. Profiled with immunoSEQ multiplex PCR; TCRdb holds only in-frame clones, not every one. This table holds a few hundred thousand clones, more than 13% found once. The CDR3 extends over 15 amino acids. Germline V CDR1 and CDR2: SGHAT, FQNNGV. V shed 4 bases, J shed 7 bases, and the junction held 12 bases outside the gene matches. CD4+ cells of the naive, central memory, regulatory and stem cell-like memory types were sorted via CD45RO/CCR7/CD25/CD127/CD95/CD27.

Sequencing was carried out using naive CD4+ T cells from blood. The TCR comes from a woman younger than 35 in good health. The V and J genes are TRBV11-2 and TRBJ1-2, with 7 bases identical to TRBD1. CDR3 protein: CASSSGADRASGYTF. The DNA of the CDR3 is TGTGCCAGCAGCTCGGGGGCAGACAGGGCGAGTGGCTACACCTTC.